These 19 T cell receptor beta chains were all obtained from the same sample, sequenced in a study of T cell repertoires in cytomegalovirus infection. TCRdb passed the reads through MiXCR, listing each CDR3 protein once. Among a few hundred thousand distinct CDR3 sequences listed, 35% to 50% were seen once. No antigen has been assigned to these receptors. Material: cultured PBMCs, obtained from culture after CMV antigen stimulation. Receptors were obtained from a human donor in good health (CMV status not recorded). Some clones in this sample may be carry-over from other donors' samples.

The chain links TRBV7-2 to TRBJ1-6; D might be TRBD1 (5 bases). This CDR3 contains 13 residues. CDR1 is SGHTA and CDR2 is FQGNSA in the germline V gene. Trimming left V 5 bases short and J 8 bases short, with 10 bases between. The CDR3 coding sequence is TGTGCCAGCAGCGGGGGGTGGGATTCACCCCTCCACTTT. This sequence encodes CASSGGWDSPLHF.

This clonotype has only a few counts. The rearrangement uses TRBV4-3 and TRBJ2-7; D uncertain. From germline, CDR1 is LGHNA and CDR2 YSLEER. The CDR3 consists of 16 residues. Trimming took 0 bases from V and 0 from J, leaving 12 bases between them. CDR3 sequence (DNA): TGCGCCAGCAGCCAAGATCATGATCTCAGCTCCTACGAGCAGTACTTC. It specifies CASSQDHDLSSYEQYF.

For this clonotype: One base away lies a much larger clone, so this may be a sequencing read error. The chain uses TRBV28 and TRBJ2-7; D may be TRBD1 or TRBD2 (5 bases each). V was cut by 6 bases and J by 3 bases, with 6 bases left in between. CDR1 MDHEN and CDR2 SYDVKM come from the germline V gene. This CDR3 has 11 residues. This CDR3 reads CASRGDYEQYF. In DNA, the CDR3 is TGTGCCAGCAGGGGGGACTACGAGCAGTACTTC.

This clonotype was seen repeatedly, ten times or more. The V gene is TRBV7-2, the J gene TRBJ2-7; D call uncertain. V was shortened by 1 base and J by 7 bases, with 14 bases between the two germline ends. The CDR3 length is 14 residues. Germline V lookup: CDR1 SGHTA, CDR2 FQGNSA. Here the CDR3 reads CASSLGGLRQEQYF. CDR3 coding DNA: TGTGCCAGCAGCTTAGGGGGTCTTCGTCAAGAGCAGTACTTC.

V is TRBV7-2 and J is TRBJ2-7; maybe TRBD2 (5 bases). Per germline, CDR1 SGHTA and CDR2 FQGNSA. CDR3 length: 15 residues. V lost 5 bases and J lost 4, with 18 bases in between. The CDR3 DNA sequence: TGTGCCAGCAGCCCTTTTGGGGAGAGCTTATACGAGCAGTACTTC. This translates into CASSPFGESLYEQYF.

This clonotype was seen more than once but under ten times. Here the CDR3 DNA reads TGTGCCAGTAGTAAATCCATATACAATGAGCAGTTCTTC. It is translated as CASSKSIYNEQFF. The J gene is TRBJ2-1, the V gene TRBV19; no firm D call. Per germline, CDR1 LNHDA and CDR2 SQIVND (reference sequence). V gave up 4 bases and J gave up 4 bases, with 8 bases separating them. The CDR3 loop spans 13 amino acids.

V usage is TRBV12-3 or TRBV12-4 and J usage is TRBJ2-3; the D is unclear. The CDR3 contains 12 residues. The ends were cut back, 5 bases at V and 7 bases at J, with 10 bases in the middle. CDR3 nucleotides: TGTGCCAGCAGTGTGGGTACGAATACGCAGTATTTT. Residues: CASSVGTNTQYF.

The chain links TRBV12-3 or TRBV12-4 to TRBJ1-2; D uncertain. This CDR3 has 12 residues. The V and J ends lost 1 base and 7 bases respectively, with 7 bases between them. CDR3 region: CASSLERVGYTF. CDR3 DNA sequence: TGTGCCAGCAGTTTAGAACGGGTTGGCTACACCTTC.

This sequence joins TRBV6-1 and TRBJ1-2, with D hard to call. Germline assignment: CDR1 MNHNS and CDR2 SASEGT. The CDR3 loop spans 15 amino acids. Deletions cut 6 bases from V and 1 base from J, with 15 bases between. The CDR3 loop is CASSYRAGNNYGYTF. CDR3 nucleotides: TGTGCCAGCAGCTACCGGGCCGGTAATAACTATGGCTACACCTTC.

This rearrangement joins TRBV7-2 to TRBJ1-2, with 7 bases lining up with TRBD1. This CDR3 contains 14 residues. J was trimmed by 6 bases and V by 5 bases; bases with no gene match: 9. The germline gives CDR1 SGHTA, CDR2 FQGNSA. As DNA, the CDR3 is TGTGCCAGCAGCGCAAGTGTGGGACAGCATGGCTACACCTTC. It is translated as CASSASVGQHGYTF.

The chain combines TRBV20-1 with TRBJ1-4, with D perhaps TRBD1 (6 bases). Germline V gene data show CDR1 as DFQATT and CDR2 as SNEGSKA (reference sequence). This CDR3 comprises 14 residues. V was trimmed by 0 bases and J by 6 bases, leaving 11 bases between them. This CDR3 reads CSARDPTGDEKLFF. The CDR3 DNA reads TGCAGTGCTAGAGACCCGACAGGAGATGAAAAACTGTTTTTT.

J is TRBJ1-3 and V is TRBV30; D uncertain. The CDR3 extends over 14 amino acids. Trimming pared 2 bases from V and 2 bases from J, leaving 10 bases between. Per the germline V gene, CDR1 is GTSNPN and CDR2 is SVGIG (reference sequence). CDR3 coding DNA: TGTGCCTGGAGTCGTGAAGGGCCTGGAAACACCATATATTTT. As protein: CAWSREGPGNTIYF.

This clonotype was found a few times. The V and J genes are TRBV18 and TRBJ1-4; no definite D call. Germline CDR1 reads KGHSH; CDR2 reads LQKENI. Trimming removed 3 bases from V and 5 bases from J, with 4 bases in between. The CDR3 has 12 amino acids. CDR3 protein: CASSPVNEKLFF. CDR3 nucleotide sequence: TGTGCCAGCTCACCTGTAAATGAAAAACTGTTTTTT.

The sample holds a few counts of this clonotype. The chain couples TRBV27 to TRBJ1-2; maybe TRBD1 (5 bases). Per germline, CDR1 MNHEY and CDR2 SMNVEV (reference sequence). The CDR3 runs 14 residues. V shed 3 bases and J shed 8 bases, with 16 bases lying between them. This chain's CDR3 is CASSFRGREGGYTF. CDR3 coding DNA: TGTGCCAGCAGTTTCCGGGGCAGGGAGGGAGGCTACACCTTC.

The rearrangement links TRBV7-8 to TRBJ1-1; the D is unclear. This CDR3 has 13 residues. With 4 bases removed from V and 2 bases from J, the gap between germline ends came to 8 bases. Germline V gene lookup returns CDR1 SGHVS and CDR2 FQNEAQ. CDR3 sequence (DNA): TGTGCCAGCAGCTCCCCTTTTAACACTGAAGCTTTCTTT. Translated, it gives CASSSPFNTEAFF.

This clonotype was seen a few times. The CDR3 DNA reads TGTGCCAGCAGCCAAGTTCAACCCGATACGCAGTATTTT. It specifies CASSQVQPDTQYF. The chain has TRBV14 and TRBJ2-3, with D hard to call. Per the germline V gene, CDR1 is SGHDN and CDR2 is FVKESK. The CDR3 covers 13 residues. V shed 1 base and J shed 6 bases, with 8 bases lying between them.

CDR3 loop: CAIMGTGYNEQYF. For the CDR3, the DNA is TGTGCCATCATGGGTACAGGGTATAACGAGCAGTACTTC. The V call is TRBV2, the J call TRBJ2-7; possibly TRBD1 for D (6 bases). CDR3 length equals 13 residues. Germline V gene sequence: CDR1 SNHLY, CDR2 FYNNEI. Trimming stripped 10 bases from V and 5 bases from J, with 18 bases between.

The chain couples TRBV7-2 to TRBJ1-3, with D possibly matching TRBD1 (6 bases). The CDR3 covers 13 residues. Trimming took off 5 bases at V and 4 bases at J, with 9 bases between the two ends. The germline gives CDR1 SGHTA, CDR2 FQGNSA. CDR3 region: CASSADRGNTIYF. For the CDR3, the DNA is TGTGCCAGCAGCGCAGACAGGGGAAACACCATATATTTT.

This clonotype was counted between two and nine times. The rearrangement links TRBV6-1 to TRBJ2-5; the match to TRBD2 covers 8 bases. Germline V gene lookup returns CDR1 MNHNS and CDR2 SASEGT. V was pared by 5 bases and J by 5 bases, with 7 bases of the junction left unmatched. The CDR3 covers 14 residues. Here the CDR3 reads CASSQAGGWETQYF. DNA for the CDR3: TGTGCCAGCAGTCAGGCGGGGGGTTGGGAGACCCAGTACTTC.